Here is one TCR beta chain with its context. Germline CDR1 is SEHNR and CDR2 is FQNEAQ (reference sequence). With 3 bases removed from V and 6 bases from J, the gap between germline ends came to 20 bases. The CDR3 spans 16 residues. The sample belongs to a study of blood T cell repertoires in COVID-19. Study-wide background: Donors in the United States, Italy and Spain gave samples during acute or convalescent COVID-19. The analysed material was cDNA or gDNA that came from T cells, B-cell-depleted T cells, or PBMCs.

Per the study methods: Estimation of nucleated cell counts was performed using reference gene primer amplification. Libraries were prepared by immunoSEQ multiplex PCR; TCRdb keeps only in-frame clonotypes and omits some of them. Clone size and V and J calls were adopted from that table, with D and trimming inferred from the DNA. The sample lists almost 250,000 clones; about 89% were seen once. This clonotype was obtained from a woman in her sixties or seventies who had recovered from COVID-19. The rearrangement links TRBV7-9 to TRBJ1-2; D is perhaps TRBD1 (5 bases). The sequencing sample was made of peripheral blood. CDR3 residues: CASSLPPRDRVNGYTF. Here the CDR3 DNA reads TGTGCCAGCAGCTTGCCCCCCCGTGACAGAGTAAATGGCTACACCTTC. The full variable domain, with the rest looked up from reference TRBV7-9 and TRBJ1-2, is DTGVSQNPRHKITKRGQNVTFRCDPISEHNRLYWYRQTLGQGPEFLTYFQNEAQLEKSRLLSDRFSAERPKGSFSTLEIQRTEQGDSAMYLCASSLPPRDRVNGYTFGSGTRLTVV.